The rows below give T cell receptor beta chains drawn from one sample of a study of CD8+ T cells in alopecia areata. Sequencing used immunoSEQ multiplex PCR; TCRdb keeps in-frame clones, though not all of them. The sample consists of tens of thousands of clones, 65% of them appearing once. This material consisted of CD8+ T cells sorted from blood, taken at week 4, from a patient treated with tofacitinib. These receptors were taken from a human donor with alopecia areata. Both conserved end residues are part of each CDR3. Each record gives: clone size, V gene, D gene, J gene, CDR3 protein, CDR3 DNA. D genes are given only for firm matches. Clone size, where shown, is once, few, many, or a class for clones that have expanded.

>.|TRBV5-1|.|TRBJ2-7
CASSLARGREQYF
TGCGCCAGCAGCTTGGCCAGGGGCCGCGAGCAGTACTTC
>.|TRBV5-6|.|TRBJ2-1
CASSLETGLMYPYNEQFF
TGTGCCAGCAGCTTGGAAACAGGCCTCATGTATCCCTACAATGAGCAGTTCTTC
>.|TRBV4-3|.|TRBJ2-5
CASSQDLGVKETQYF
TGCGCCAGCAGCCAAGATCTGGGGGTTAAAGAGACCCAGTACTTC
>.|TRBV19|TRBD1|TRBJ1-1
CASSRGQVTTEAFF
TGTGCCAGTAGTCGGGGACAGGTCACCACTGAAGCTTTCTTT
>.|TRBV29-1|.|TRBJ1-1
CSSGGGLNTEAFF
TGCAGCTCGGGGGGAGGCTTGAACACTGAAGCTTTCTTT
>.|TRBV25-1|TRBD1|TRBJ1-1
CATQGANTEAFF
TGTGCCACCCAGGGGGCCAACACTGAAGCTTTCTTT
>.|TRBV29-1|.|TRBJ2-7
CSGGAGGEQYF
TGCAGCGGTGGGGCCGGTGGAGAGCAGTACTTC
>few|TRBV29-1|.|TRBJ2-1
CSVPMTDLNEQFF
TGCAGCGTTCCAATGACAGACCTCAATGAGCAGTTCTTC
>.|TRBV25-1|.|TRBJ1-6
CASSDRGRNSPLHF
TGTGCCAGCAGTGATCGGGGTCGTAATTCACCCCTCCACTTT
>.|TRBV14|.|TRBJ2-7
CASSQDEALPYEQYF
TGTGCCAGCAGCCAAGATGAGGCGTTACCCTACGAGCAGTACTTC
>.|TRBV29-1|.|TRBJ2-7
CSVVPESYEQYF
TGCAGCGTTGTGCCTGAATCCTACGAGCAGTACTTC
>.|TRBV30|.|TRBJ1-5
CAWTGGGGQPQHF
TGTGCCTGGACAGGCGGGGGTGGTCAGCCCCAGCATTTT
>.|TRBV7-3|.|TRBJ1-1
CASSLGGVTEAFF
TGTGCCAGCAGCTTAGGAGGGGTAACTGAAGCTTTCTTT
>once|TRBV19|.|TRBJ2-7
CASSIDMETEQYF
TGTGCCAGTAGTATAGATATGGAAACCGAGCAGTACTTC
>.|TRBV27|TRBD1|TRBJ2-1
CASSPGQRNNEQFF
TGTGCCAGCAGTCCGGGACAGAGAAACAATGAGCAGTTCTTC
>few|TRBV7-2|TRBD1|TRBJ2-5
CASSPRQGTRRETQYF
TGTGCCAGCAGCCCCCGACAGGGAACCAGGCGAGAGACCCAGTACTTC
>.|TRBV29-1|.|TRBJ1-1
CSVRIGEAFF
TGCAGCGTTCGGATAGGTGAAGCTTTCTTT
>few|TRBV29-1|TRBD1|TRBJ2-1
CSATRGTGGDEQFF
TGCAGCGCAACCCGCGGGACAGGGGGCGATGAGCAGTTCTTC
>.|TRBV4-3|.|TRBJ1-5
CASSQENRPDQPQHF
TGCGCCAGCAGCCAAGAAAACAGACCAGATCAGCCCCAGCATTTT
>.|TRBV7-2|TRBD2|TRBJ2-5
CASSLERTSWETQYF
TGTGCCAGCAGCTTAGAGAGGACTAGTTGGGAGACCCAGTACTTC
>.|TRBV29-1|.|TRBJ2-7
CSVDLNYEQYF
TGCAGCGTTGATCTGAACTACGAGCAGTACTTC
>once|TRBV30|TRBD1|TRBJ1-1
CAWSAPGQGNTEAFF
TGTGCCTGGTCAGCCCCGGGACAGGGGAACACTGAAGCTTTCTTT
>.|TRBV30|.|TRBJ2-7
CAWRYRGPGEQYF
TGTGCCTGGAGGTACAGAGGGCCGGGCGAGCAGTACTTC
>.|TRBV14|TRBD1|TRBJ1-2
CASSQGGTGYVGYTF
TGTGCCAGCAGCCAAGGGGGGACAGGGTATGTCGGCTACACCTTC
>few|TRBV29-1|.|TRBJ1-2
CSVDDGTDYGYTF
TGCAGCGTTGATGACGGGACGGACTATGGCTACACCTTC
>.|TRBV9|.|TRBJ2-6
CASSVEPRRSGANVLTF
TGTGCCAGCAGCGTTGAGCCAAGACGTTCTGGGGCCAACGTCCTGACTTTC
>.|TRBV29-1|TRBD2|TRBJ2-5
CSVAPSGPRETQYF
TGCAGCGTTGCACCTAGCGGTCCCCGGGAGACCCAGTACTTC
>.|TRBV14|TRBD1|TRBJ2-7
CASSHPTGTGDYEQYF
TGTGCCAGCAGCCATCCAACCGGGACAGGTGACTACGAGCAGTACTTC
>.|TRBV27|TRBD1|TRBJ2-5
CASRQQGKYQETQYF
TGTGCCAGCAGACAACAGGGGAAGTACCAAGAGACCCAGTACTTC
>few|TRBV30|.|TRBJ2-1
CAWSLGDEQFF
TGTGCCTGGAGCCTCGGGGATGAGCAGTTCTTC
>few|TRBV7-9|.|TRBJ2-5
CASSTVETQYF
TGTGCCAGCAGCACGGTGGAGACCCAGTACTTC
>.|TRBV29-1|.|TRBJ1-2
CSVGRVEGYTF
TGCAGCGTTGGCAGGGTTGAGGGCTACACCTTC
>few|TRBV7-9|TRBD2|TRBJ2-7
CASSKTSGATSYEQYF
TGTGCCAGCAGCAAGACTAGCGGGGCAACCTCCTACGAGCAGTACTTC
>.|TRBV6-5|.|TRBJ2-7
CASSYSISGGEQYF
TGTGCCAGCAGTTACTCTATCTCCGGGGGAGAGCAGTACTTC
>.|TRBV5-1|TRBD1|TRBJ2-7
CASSSDRVYEQYF
TGCGCCAGCAGCTCGGACAGGGTCTACGAGCAGTACTTC
>once|TRBV19|.|TRBJ1-2
CASTTGSYGYTF
TGTGCCAGTACGACAGGCAGCTATGGCTACACCTTC
>few|TRBV29-1|TRBD2|TRBJ2-1
CSVEGGAKVNEQFF
TGCAGCGTCGAGGGAGGGGCGAAGGTGAATGAGCAGTTCTTC
>.|TRBV7-3|.|TRBJ2-3
CASSLTGGPGDTQYF
TGTGCCAGCAGCTTAACCGGGGGGCCGGGAGATACGCAGTATTTT
>.|TRBV5-6|.|TRBJ2-1
CASSLGAARAKFF
TGTGCCAGCAGCTTGGGGGCGGCCAGGGCGAAGTTCTTC
>few|TRBV7-9|.|TRBJ1-1
CASRGDFEAFF
TGTGCCAGCAGGGGTGACTTTGAAGCTTTCTTT